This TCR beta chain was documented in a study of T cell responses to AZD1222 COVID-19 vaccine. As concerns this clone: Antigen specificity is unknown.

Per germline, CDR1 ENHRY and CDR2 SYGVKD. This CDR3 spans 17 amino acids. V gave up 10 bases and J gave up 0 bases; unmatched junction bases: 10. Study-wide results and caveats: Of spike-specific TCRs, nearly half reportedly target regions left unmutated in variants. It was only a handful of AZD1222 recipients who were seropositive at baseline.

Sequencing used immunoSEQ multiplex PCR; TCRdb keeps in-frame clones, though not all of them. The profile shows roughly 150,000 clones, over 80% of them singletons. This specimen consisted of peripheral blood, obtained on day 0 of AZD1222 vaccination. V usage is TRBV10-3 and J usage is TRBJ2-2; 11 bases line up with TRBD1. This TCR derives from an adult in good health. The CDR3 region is CASNFWGQGANTGELFF. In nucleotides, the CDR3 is TGTGCCAGCAATTTCTGGGGACAGGGGGCGAACACCGGGGAGCTGTTTTTT.